Each of the 16 T cell receptor beta chains below was sequenced from the same sample in a study of CD8 T cells in Susac syndrome. A quantity of about 0.5 to 1 ug RNA underwent reverse transcription using random hexamers. One entry per CDR3 protein, called by TCRdb with MiXCR from the immunoSEQ multiplex PCR reads. The sample lists 180,000 or so distinct CDR3 sequences, about 93% occurring once. The sequenced sample consisted of CD4+ T cells from PBMCs. The receptors were sampled from a human donor with Susac syndrome.

V is TRBV11-2 and J is TRBJ2-6; no clear D. The germline gives CDR1 SGHAT, CDR2 FQNNGV. This CDR3 region has 16 residues. The V gene lost 1 base and the J gene lost 0 bases, with 7 bases spanning the gap. The CDR3: CASSLVGVSGANVLTF. The CDR3 coding sequence is TGTGCCAGCAGCTTAGTTGGTGTCTCTGGGGCCAACGTCCTGACTTTC. Variable domain in full (rest from reference TRBV11-2 and TRBJ2-6): EAGVAQSPRYKIIEKRQSVAFWCNPISGHATLYWYQQILGQGPKLLIQFQNNGVVDDSQLPKDRFSAERLKGVDSTLKIQPAKLEDSAVYLCASSLVGVSGANVLTFGAGSRLTVL.

The genes are TRBV5-5 and TRBJ2-1; tentative D call: TRBD2 (7 bases). The CDR3 contains 14 residues. V lost 4 bases and J lost 8, with 16 bases in between. Per the germline V gene, CDR1 is SGHKS and CDR2 is YYEKEE (reference sequence). The CDR3 nucleotides are TGTGCCAGCAGCCGGGGGCGGGAGTGGTATGAGCAGTTCTTC. Its protein product is CASSRGREWYEQFF.

The chain joins TRBV29-1 to TRBJ2-1; maybe TRBD2 (5 bases). V was clipped by 4 bases and J by 0 bases, with 13 bases between them. CDR1 and CDR2 (germline): SQVTM, ANQGSEA. The CDR3 length is 15 residues. CDR3 sequence (DNA): TGCAGCGTTGTCACAGCGGCAAGCTCCTACAATGAGCAGTTCTTC. Translating it yields CSVVTAASSYNEQFF.

V and J are TRBV30 and TRBJ2-1; 8 positions match TRBD2. Germline V gene sequence: CDR1 GTSNPN, CDR2 SVGIG (reference sequence). The CDR3 consists of 16 residues. J gave up 7 bases and V 0 bases, and 11 bases lay outside the gene matches. CDR3 in amino acids: CAWSVYTGGPGNEQFF. CDR3 bases: TGTGCCTGGAGTGTATATACGGGAGGGCCGGGGAATGAGCAGTTCTTC. Complete variable domain (other parts from reference TRBV30 and TRBJ2-1): SQTIHQWPATLVQPVGSPLSLECTVEGTSNPNLYWYRQAAGRGLQLLFYSVGIGQISSEVPQNLSASRPQDRQFILSSKKLLLSDSGFYLCAWSVYTGGPGNEQFFGPGTRLTVL.

CDR3 nucleotide sequence: TGCAGTGCTACCAACACGCGGGACTACGAGCAGTACTTC. Protein product: CSATNTRDYEQYF. The rearrangement joins TRBV20-1 to TRBJ2-7, with a possible D match to TRBD2 (6 bases). The V end lost 4 bases, the J end lost 3 bases, and 13 bases lay between the germline ends. CDR1 and CDR2 (germline): DFQATT, SNEGSKA (reference sequence). The CDR3 sequence is 13 residues long.

The chain combines TRBV20-1 with TRBJ2-5; TRBD2 matches at 13 bases. The V segment lost 6 bases and the J segment 4 bases; nucleotides outside the gene matches: 23. Germline lookup yields CDR1 DFQATT and CDR2 SNEGSKA (reference sequence). This CDR3 region has 20 residues. CDR3: CSASNLQGFTSGGAPETQYF. CDR3 DNA sequence: TGCAGTGCCTCCAACCTACAGGGGTTTACTAGCGGGGGGGCCCCAGAGACCCAGTACTTC.

This CDR3 is CSARASPGQGMYEQYF. CDR3 coding DNA: TGCAGTGCTAGAGCATCGCCGGGACAAGGAATGTACGAGCAGTACTTC. The chain joins TRBV20-1 to TRBJ2-7; the D gene is possibly TRBD1 (6 bases). Germline CDR1 and CDR2: DFQATT and SNEGSKA (reference sequence). The CDR3 totals 16 residues. Trimming shortened V by 1 base and J by 4 bases, and 20 bases separated the two germline ends.

Here the CDR3 DNA reads TGTGCCAGCAGGCGGATGAGCAATCAGCCCCAGCATTTT. Amino acid sequence: CASRRMSNQPQHF. The gene calls are TRBV28 and TRBJ1-5; D not resolved. Germline assignment: CDR1 MDHEN and CDR2 SYDVKM. CDR3 length: 13 residues. The V end lost 6 bases, the J end lost 1 base, and 7 bases lay between the germline ends.

The chain combines TRBV20-1 with TRBJ2-1; no clear D. CDR1 is DFQATT, CDR2 SNEGSKA, per germline (reference sequence). Trimming removed 3 bases from V and 8 bases from J, with 11 bases in between. The CDR3 contains 12 residues. This chain's CDR3 is CSASDTGYEQFF. CDR3 DNA sequence: TGCAGTGCTAGCGACACTGGCTATGAGCAGTTCTTC.

The chain carries TRBV7-8 and TRBJ2-4; D gene ambiguous. Trimming pared 2 bases from V and 5 bases from J, leaving 7 bases between. CDR3 length equals 13 residues. In germline, CDR1 is SGHVS, CDR2 FQNEAQ. The chain's CDR3 is CASSLNSQNIQYF. CDR3 nucleotide sequence: TGTGCCAGCAGCTTAAACTCCCAAAACATTCAGTACTTC.

The rearrangement joins TRBV4-1 to TRBJ2-4; 8 bases line up with TRBD2. Germline-derived CDR1 and CDR2 are MGHRA and YSYEKL. The CDR3 has 16 residues. J gave up 4 bases and V 1 base, and 6 bases lay outside the gene matches. This chain's CDR3 is CASSQAGGTGKNIQYF. CDR3 sequence (DNA): TGCGCCAGCAGCCAAGCGGGGGGGACGGGTAAAAACATTCAGTACTTC.

The chain carries TRBV12-3 or TRBV12-4 and TRBJ1-2, with 7 bases lining up with TRBD1. The V gene end was trimmed by 5 bases and the J gene end by 0 bases; junction bases not matched to a gene: 6. The CDR3 runs 15 residues. The chain's CDR3 is CASSPGQRSNYGYTF. The CDR3 DNA reads as TGTGCCAGCAGTCCGGGACAGCGATCTAACTATGGCTACACCTTC.

The V call is TRBV12-5, the J call TRBJ2-3; D gene unclear. V dropped 2 bases and J dropped 5 bases, with 8 bases sitting between them. The CDR3 extends over 13 amino acids. Germline V lookup: CDR1 LGHNT, CDR2 FRNRAP. CDR3 coding DNA: TGTGCTAGTGGTTTGCGGGTGGTAGATACGCAGTATTTT. Translated, it gives CASGLRVVDTQYF.

The chain is built from TRBV28 and TRBJ2-7; 11 bases line up with TRBD2. CDR3 length: 16 residues. With 4 bases clipped from V and 6 bases from J, the junction kept 11 bases outside the gene matches. The germline gives CDR1 MDHEN, CDR2 SYDVKM. CDR3 bases: TGTGCCAGCAGTTGGGTTGATGTAGCGGGAGGGCGCGAGCAGTACTTC. This encodes CASSWVDVAGGREQYF.

V and J are TRBV7-9 and TRBJ2-1; D remains ambiguous. The CDR3 sequence is 13 residues long. CDR1 and CDR2 (germline): SEHNR, FQNEAQ (reference sequence). Trimming cost V 1 base and J 7 bases, with 8 bases left between them. The CDR3: CASSLGFGNEQFF. CDR3 sequence (DNA): TGTGCCAGCAGCTTAGGGTTCGGGAATGAGCAGTTCTTC.

This chain links TRBV5-6 with TRBJ2-6; D remains unclear. V was clipped by 2 bases and J by 5 bases, with 11 bases between them. The CDR3 spans 15 residues. Germline CDR1 SGHDT, CDR2 YYEEEE. In DNA, the CDR3 is TGTGCCAGCAGCTTCTCATTGGCGAGGGCCAACGTCCTGACTTTC. Translating it yields CASSFSLARANVLTF.